These T cell receptor beta chains were read from a single sample in a study of T cell clones after liver transplantation. Profiled with immunoSEQ multiplex PCR; TCRdb holds only in-frame clones, not every one. The data contain about 53,000 clones, 84% of them seen just once; the ten biggest clones take up approximately 8.5%. The sample was CD4+ T cells from blood, taken before liver transplant. These receptor sequences come from a human donor who received a liver transplant. Each CDR3 is given with its conserved first and last residue. The D gene is left open where the match is weak. The size entry is marked missing in some rows and otherwise reads once, few, many or a size class.

length	V	size	D	J	CDR3	DNA
10	TRBV2	NA	NA	TRBJ2-3	CASSRNTQYF	TGTGCCAGCAGTCGCAACACGCAGTATTTT
14	TRBV4-3	NA	NA	TRBJ1-2	CASSLEYQLSGYTF	TGCGCCAGCAGCCTGGAATACCAACTCAGTGGCTACACCTTC
15	TRBV10-3	NA	NA	TRBJ2-1	CAISGGVGAYNEQFF	TGTGCCATCAGTGGGGGGGTTGGTGCTTACAATGAGCAGTTCTTC
18	TRBV7-2	NA	NA	TRBJ2-3	CASSLLGDALTSTDTQYF	TGTGCCAGCAGCTTATTGGGGGACGCTTTAACAAGCACAGATACGCAGTATTTT
12	TRBV4-3	medium-sized	NA	TRBJ2-7	CASSHDLYEQYF	TGCGCCAGCAGCCATGATCTCTACGAGCAGTACTTC
13	TRBV30	NA	NA	TRBJ1-2	CAWSGRGDYGYTF	TGTGCCTGGAGTGGGAGGGGCGACTATGGCTACACCTTC
14	TRBV27	NA	NA	TRBJ2-5	CASSLRLGRETQYF	TGTGCCAGCAGTCTCAGACTGGGCCGGGAGACCCAGTACTTC
16	TRBV7-9	NA	NA	TRBJ1-2	CASSLANAGVGYGYTF	TGTGCCAGCAGCTTAGCGAACGCAGGGGTTGGGTATGGCTACACCTTC
14	TRBV19	NA	NA	TRBJ1-2	CASSIEAGMKGYTF	TGTGCCAGTAGTATAGAGGCAGGAATGAAGGGCTACACCTTC
12	TRBV7-6	NA	NA	TRBJ2-7	CASSSGFYEQYF	TGTGCCAGCAGCTCCGGATTCTACGAGCAGTACTTC
21	TRBV7-8	NA	TRBD2	TRBJ2-7	CASSLDRFGGLAGSSSYEQYF	TGTGCCAGCAGCTTAGATAGGTTCGGGGGACTAGCGGGGTCTAGCTCCTACGAGCAGTACTTC
13	TRBV6-6	NA	NA	TRBJ1-5	CASSSDSNQPQHF	TGTGCCAGCAGCTCGGACAGCAATCAGCCCCAGCATTTT
15	TRBV4-1	NA	NA	TRBJ1-4	CASSLYSGWDEKLFF	TGCGCCAGCAGCCTCTATTCGGGGTGGGATGAAAAACTGTTTTTT
16	TRBV14	NA	NA	TRBJ2-1	CASSQAVGMRVNEQFF	TGTGCCAGCAGCCAAGCGGTGGGGATGAGGGTCAATGAGCAGTTCTTC
12	TRBV7-2	few	NA	TRBJ1-6	CASSFNNSPLHF	TGTGCCAGCAGCTTTAACAATTCACCCCTCCACTTT
13	TRBV10-2	NA	TRBD1	TRBJ2-1	CASRTGALNEQFF	TGCGCCAGCAGGACAGGGGCGCTTAATGAGCAGTTCTTC
16	TRBV4-3	NA	TRBD1	TRBJ1-4	CASSQGTGASNEKLFF	TGCGCCAGCAGCCAAGGGACAGGGGCATCTAATGAAAAACTGTTTTTT
14	TRBV19	NA	NA	TRBJ2-3	CASSIAASTDTQYF	TGTGCCAGTAGTATAGCGGCCTCCACAGATACGCAGTATTTT
14	TRBV28	NA	TRBD1	TRBJ1-4	CASSPPGDRGQLFF	TGTGCCAGCAGTCCCCCGGGGGACAGGGGTCAACTGTTTTTT
15	TRBV18	NA	NA	TRBJ2-2	CASSPLTGRVGELFF	TGTGCCAGCTCACCCCTTACTGGACGGGTCGGGGAGCTGTTTTTT
14	TRBV7-9	NA	NA	TRBJ2-2	CASSYQRDTGELFF	TGTGCCAGCAGCTATCAAAGAGACACCGGGGAGCTGTTTTTT
15	TRBV5-1	NA	TRBD2	TRBJ2-1	CASSRSGGLYNEQFF	TGCGCCAGCAGCCGAAGCGGGGGCCTCTACAATGAGCAGTTCTTC
21	TRBV14	NA	TRBD2	TRBJ2-5	CASSPLRPGTSGRWYQETQYF	TGTGCCAGCAGCCCCTTGCGACCCGGGACTAGCGGGCGTTGGTACCAAGAGACCCAGTACTTC